This T cell receptor (beta chain) originates from a study of Tregs in tolerant kidney transplant recipients. Overall study results and limits: For some patients, primers changed over time, blocking nucleotide-level comparison. Findings come from small patient numbers and require larger validation. Biological reproducibility was not directly addressed in this study. Tolerant patients' donor-specific Tregs expanded beyond overall Tregs, suggesting antigen-driven growth.

Turning to this clone: Its matching antigen is unknown. The read ends 3 residues early relative to the CDR3; the germline J gene fills the gap.

This CDR3 has 14 amino acids. V dropped 4 bases and J dropped 9 bases, with 16 bases sitting between them. Germline V CDR1 and CDR2: PRHDT, FYEKMQ (reference sequence). The method was immunoSEQ multiplex PCR; TCRdb's version includes in-frame clones alone and lacks a portion of them. The data show roughly 34,000 clones, and the top ten clones hold about 7.6%. This TCR was recovered from a human donor who received a combined kidney and bone marrow transplant. The sample was CD8+ T cells from blood, taken before the transplant. This rearrangement joins TRBV13 to TRBJ2-4; D might be TRBD2 (6 bases). Partial CDR3 DNA: TGTGCCAGCAGCTGGGGGGACGCCCCCGGCATT. Its translation: CASSWGDAPGI. The full CDR3 protein is CASSWGDAPGIQYF.